This T cell receptor beta chain was identified during a study of blood T cell repertoires in COVID-19. About the research overall: The cDNA or gDNA used as material had been derived from T cells, B-cell-depleted T cells, or PBMCs.

Authors' data handling: Amplification from reference gene primers served as the basis for estimated nucleated cell counts. The data were produced by immunoSEQ multiplex PCR, yet TCRdb's version contains in-frame clones alone and is incomplete. V, J and clone size are taken as reported in that table, and D and trimming were inferred from the DNA itself. The table has some 200,000 clones, approximately 80% seen once. The CDR3 loop spans 16 amino acids. Germline V gives CDR1 SGDLS, CDR2 YYNGEE. J was trimmed by 7 bases and V by 4 bases; bases with no gene match: 11. This clone was seen just once. Residents of approximately 25 US areas, aged about 18 to 89 years, made up the participants. Participants reported their clinical history, and cohort assignment relied on those reports.

The sequenced sample was PBMCs or T cells enriched from blood (not recorded which). This TCR derives from a woman between 40 and 50 years old with acute COVID-19. The V gene is TRBV9, the J gene TRBJ1-4; 9 bases align to TRBD1. In nucleotides, the CDR3 is TGTGCCAGCAGCCAAACCGGGGGGACAGGGATTGAAAAACTGTTTTTT. Its protein is CASSQTGGTGIEKLFF. Filled out from reference TRBV9 and TRBJ1-4, the complete variable domain reads DSGVTQTPKHLITATGQRVTLRCSPRSGDLSVYWYQQSLDQGLQFLIQYYNGEERAKGNILERFSAQQFPDLHSELNLSSLELGDSALYFCASSQTGGTGIEKLFFGSGTQLSVL.